A single sample gave rise to the 23 T cell receptor beta chains below, sequenced in a study of vaccination effects on CD4 cells after COVID-19. Sequencing in the ViraFEST assay came after antigen-specific CD4+ T cells had been expanded with viral peptide pools, which were used to stimulate PBMC. Following an approximately eleven-day culture, CD4+ T cells were purified. People in the vaccine group had not been infected with SARS-CoV-2 before, and their nucleocapsid antibodies were negative. Their antigens remain unidentified. Here immunoSEQ multiplex PCR was the method, and the copy in TCRdb shows in-frame clones only, minus some. The sample holds some 31,000 clones; less than 80% are singletons and the top ten take around 26%. This specimen consisted of CD4+ T cells from PBMCs cultured with HCoV-OC43 spike peptides, obtained before COVID-19 vaccination. As to subset: HCoV-OC43 spike overlapping peptide pool stimulation. The receptor source for this set is a human donor who received a COVID-19 vaccine.

This rearrangement joins TRBV30 to TRBJ2-1; 14 positions match TRBD2. V lost 3 bases, J lost 3 bases, and 10 bases stayed unmatched. The CDR3 contains 18 residues. Germline V gene lookup returns CDR1 GTSNPN and CDR2 SVGIG (reference sequence). CDR3 DNA: TGTGCCTGGAGCTCCTCCCCCGGGACTAGCGGGAGCTACAATGAGCAGTTCTTC. Its protein is CAWSSSPGTSGSYNEQFF.

The chain couples TRBV5-4 to TRBJ2-2; D may be TRBD1 (5 bases). V lost 0 bases and J 1 base, leaving 13 bases between the germline ends. Germline CDR1 reads SGHNT; CDR2 reads YYREEE (reference sequence). This CDR3 region has 17 residues. The CDR3 region has the DNA TGTGCCAGCAGCTTGGCAAGGAAGGGGATGAACACCGGGGAGCTGTTTTTT. Its protein is CASSLARKGMNTGELFF.

The chain carries TRBV7-9 and TRBJ2-7, with 9 bases identical to TRBD2. The length of the CDR3 is 15 residues. V gave up 6 bases and J gave up 6 bases; unmatched junction bases: 12. Germline V gives CDR1 SEHNR, CDR2 FQNEAQ (reference sequence). The CDR3 sequence is CASRENPGGRGEQYF. In DNA, the CDR3 is TGTGCCAGCAGAGAAAACCCTGGCGGGAGGGGCGAGCAGTACTTC.

The CDR3 loop is CASSGIGVRSYGYTF. CDR3 nucleotides: TGTGCCAGCAGTGGTATAGGAGTCCGCTCCTATGGCTACACCTTC. V and J are TRBV2 and TRBJ1-2; D not resolved. Per germline, CDR1 SNHLY and CDR2 FYNNEI. The CDR3 totals 15 residues. V lost 4 bases and J 4 bases, leaving 16 bases between the germline ends.

J is TRBJ1-2 and V is TRBV14, with TRBD1 identical over 9 bases. The V gene's germline CDR1 is SGHDN and CDR2 FVKESK. With 4 bases clipped from V and 0 bases from J, the junction kept 6 bases outside the gene matches. The length of the CDR3 is 16 residues. DNA of the CDR3: TGTGCCAGCAGCCCGGGACAGGGTTTGGCTAACTATGGCTACACCTTC. This translates into CASSPGQGLANYGYTF.

The chain links TRBV19 to TRBJ1-5; 8 bases are a match to TRBD1. CDR1 is LNHDA, CDR2 SQIVND, per germline (reference sequence). The ends lost 5 bases at V and 6 bases at J; junction bases unmatched: 6. The CDR3 consists of 14 residues. The CDR3 region is CASSVRQGLQPQHF. DNA for the CDR3: TGTGCCAGTAGTGTCAGACAGGGGCTTCAGCCCCAGCATTTT.

This clone was counted a few times. V gene TRBV19 combines with J gene TRBJ1-6; possible D gene TRBD1, 5 bases. The CDR3 loop spans 15 amino acids. Per germline, CDR1 LNHDA and CDR2 SQIVND (reference sequence). With 3 bases removed from V and 4 bases from J, the gap between germline ends came to 10 bases. CDR3 coding DNA: TGTGCCAGTAGTATTGAGTGGGGGTATAATTCACCCCTCCACTTT. It is translated as CASSIEWGYNSPLHF.

The chain employs TRBV19 and TRBJ2-2, with D perhaps matching TRBD2 (5 bases). Per the germline V gene, CDR1 is LNHDA and CDR2 is SQIVND (reference sequence). V gave up 9 bases and J gave up 4 bases, with 21 bases separating them. The CDR3 length is 16 residues. DNA of the CDR3: TGTGCCAGCCATCGCTTGGCGGGCTCAGGCACCGGGGAGCTGTTTTTT. As protein: CASHRLAGSGTGELFF.

This clone was detected a few times. Germline is not matched at one junction end, which may reflect a read error. This chain joins TRBV5-4 and TRBJ2-7; D is undetermined. The CDR3 has 14 amino acids. From germline, CDR1 is SGHNT and CDR2 YYREEE (reference sequence). CDR3 sequence reads: CASSLKTPSFEQYF. The CDR3 bases are TGTGCCAGCAGCTTGAAAACTCCTTCCTTCGAGCAGTACTTC.

This clone has just a few counts. The chain combines TRBV7-9 with TRBJ1-6; D is unclear. Trimming took 1 base from V and 2 from J, leaving 3 bases between them. The germline V gene has CDR1 SEHNR and CDR2 FQNEAQ (reference sequence). The CDR3 loop spans 14 amino acids. The CDR3 DNA reads TGTGCCAGCAGCTTAGTCGCCTATAATTCACCCCTCCACTTT. It codes for CASSLVAYNSPLHF. The full variable domain, with the rest looked up from reference TRBV7-9 and TRBJ1-6, is DTGVSQNPRHKITKRGQNVTFRCDPISEHNRLYWYRQTLGQGPEFLTYFQNEAQLEKSRLLSDRFSAERPKGSFSTLEIQRTEQGDSAMYLCASSLVAYNSPLHFGNGTRLTVT.

The rearrangement joins TRBV10-3 to TRBJ2-1, with a weak D call TRBD1 (6 bases). The CDR3 spans 15 residues. Between the trimmed V and J ends, which lost 7 bases and 7 bases, there was a span of 20 bases. Germline assignment: CDR1 ENHRY and CDR2 SYGVKD. The CDR3 nucleotides read TGTGCCATCACCGCCGGGGCAGGGGACGGGAATGAGCAGTTCTTC. Its translation is CAITAGAGDGNEQFF.

The rearrangement links TRBV5-1 to TRBJ2-5; D remains ambiguous. This CDR3 is 12 amino acids long. The germline V gene encodes CDR1 SGHRS and CDR2 YFSETQ. Between the trimmed V and J ends, which lost 0 bases and 5 bases, there was a span of 5 bases. CDR3 sequence (DNA): TGCGCCAGCAGCTTGGCCGGGGAGACCCAGTACTTC. Encoded protein: CASSLAGETQYF. The whole variable domain, remainder taken from reference TRBV5-1 and TRBJ2-5, is KAGVTQTPRYLIKTRGQQVTLSCSPISGHRSVSWYQQTPGQGLQFLFEYFSETQRNKGNFPGRFSGRQFSNSRSEMNVSTLELGDSALYLCASSLAGETQYFGPGTRLLVL.

This clone was counted a few times. The chain recombines TRBV19 with TRBJ2-7; 11 nucleotides line up with TRBD1. Looked up from germline, CDR1 is LNHDA and CDR2 is SQIVND (reference sequence). CDR3 length: 14 amino acids. V trimming: 9 bases; J trimming: 2 bases; junction bases outside the gene matches: 6. The DNA for the CDR3 is TGTGCCAGCTCACCGGGACAGGGGGCCTACGAGCAGTACTTC. This encodes CASSPGQGAYEQYF.

V gene TRBV28 combines with J gene TRBJ2-1, with 12 bases lining up with TRBD2. Germline loops: CDR1 MDHEN, CDR2 SYDVKM. CDR3 length: 18 residues. The V segment lost 4 bases and the J segment 8 bases; nucleotides outside the gene matches: 15. CDR3 in amino acids: CASSSRTSGTSVKDEQFF. The CDR3 DNA reads as TGTGCCAGCAGTTCCCGGACTAGCGGGACATCTGTAAAGGATGAGCAGTTCTTC.

This chain uses TRBV7-9 with TRBJ2-5; 8 nucleotides match TRBD2. V shed 5 bases and J 4 bases; nucleotides not matched to a gene: 6. The CDR3 length is 14 residues. Germline V gene data show CDR1 as SEHNR and CDR2 as FQNEAQ (reference sequence). The CDR3 protein is CASSPSGPGETQYF. The CDR3 DNA is TGTGCCAGCAGCCCTAGCGGGCCGGGAGAGACCCAGTACTTC.

The rearrangement joins TRBV5-4 to TRBJ2-6, with a tentative D call TRBD1 (5 bases). CDR1 is SGHNT, CDR2 YYREEE, per germline (reference sequence). The V end was cut by 4 bases, the J end by 0 bases, with 8 bases between. There are 15 residues in the CDR3. The CDR3 nucleotides read TGTGCCAGCAGCCCCAGGGTCTCTGGGGCCAACGTCCTGACTTTC. Its translation: CASSPRVSGANVLTF.

The V gene is TRBV7-2, the J gene TRBJ2-1; the D is unclear. Germline CDR1 and CDR2: SGHTA and FQGNSA. Trimming removed 2 bases from V and 0 bases from J, with 5 bases in between. The CDR3 is made up of 14 amino acids. The CDR3 loop is CASSLSGSYNEQFF. The CDR3 coding sequence is TGTGCCAGCAGCTTATCTGGCTCCTACAATGAGCAGTTCTTC. The full variable domain, completed using reference TRBV7-2 and TRBJ2-1, is GAGVSQSPSNKVTEKGKDVELRCDPISGHTALYWYRQSLGQGLEFLIYFQGNSAPDKSGLPSDRFSAERTGGSVSTLTIQRTQQEDSAVYLCASSLSGSYNEQFFGPGTRLTVL.

The chain has TRBV5-5 and TRBJ1-3; D is unclear. The CDR3 loop spans 18 amino acids. Looked up from germline, CDR1 is SGHKS and CDR2 is YYEKEE (reference sequence). Trimming stripped 0 bases from V and 2 bases from J, with 18 bases between. As DNA, the CDR3 is TGTGCCAGCAGCTTGGGCGGCGGAACACGAATGGCTGGAAACACCATATATTTT. Translation gives CASSLGGGTRMAGNTIYF.

This clone was detected only a few times. One end of the junction fails to match germline, which may point to a read error. The gene calls are TRBV7-7 and TRBJ2-2, with a weak D call TRBD1 (6 bases). The CDR3 extends over 15 amino acids. CDR1 and CDR2 from the germline V gene are SSHAT and FNYEAQ (reference sequence). CDR3 residues: CASSLARGRTGELFF. In nucleotides, the CDR3 is TGTGCTAGCAGCTTAGCCAGGGGCCGCACCGGGGAGCTGTTTTTT.

The rearrangement links TRBV11-3 to TRBJ1-1, with TRBD1 matching 8 bases. This CDR3 spans 13 amino acids. Germline V gives CDR1 SGHNT, CDR2 YENEEA. J lost 6 bases, V lost 4 bases, and 4 bases had no gene match. The CDR3 sequence: CASSYRGAAEAFF. DNA for the CDR3: TGTGCCAGCAGCTACAGGGGGGCAGCTGAAGCTTTCTTT.

The rearrangement links TRBV5-1 to TRBJ1-1, with a weak D call TRBD1 (5 bases). CDR1 and CDR2 (germline): SGHRS, YFSETQ. CDR3 length equals 16 residues. The germline V and J ends were trimmed by 0 bases and 2 bases, with 14 bases remaining between them. The CDR3, as DNA: TGCGCCAGCAGCTTGGGGTATACAGGCGGTAACACTGAAGCTTTCTTT. Translating it yields CASSLGYTGGNTEAFF.

CDR3 sequence: CASTHGADTQYF. The CDR3 coding sequence is TGTGCCAGCACCCACGGCGCAGATACGCAGTATTTT. The chain recombines TRBV11-2 with TRBJ2-3; no firm D call. This CDR3 has 12 residues. V lost 7 bases to trimming and J lost 4 bases, with 9 bases between them. Germline V gene lookup returns CDR1 SGHAT and CDR2 FQNNGV.

The CDR3 region has the DNA TGTGCCAGCAGTGACAGGGGGCGCCTCGACTATGGCTACACCTTC. Translating gives CASSDRGRLDYGYTF. V is TRBV25-1 and J is TRBJ1-2; 8 nucleotides line up with TRBD1. CDR3 length: 15 amino acids. The junction had 6 bases not matched to a gene; V was cut back by 3 bases and J by 3 bases. The germline V gene encodes CDR1 MGHDK and CDR2 SYGVNS.